This T cell receptor (beta chain) was sequenced in a study of early T cells in non-severe SARS-CoV-2 infection. Overall study: Unpaired chains resulted from sequencing bulk RNA of unsorted whole blood. Overall study results and limits: VDJdb matching favored anti-spike CD8 responses, missing private and CD4 specificities.

This clonotype was observed at least ten times. What it recognizes is unknown. Attachment of unique molecular identifiers was made to individual cDNA molecules. TCRdb reprocessed the 5' RACE reads via MiXCR and lists one record per CDR3 protein. The profile shows about 77,000 distinct CDR3 sequences, more than 4% of them singletons. CDR1 SGHAT and CDR2 FQNNGV come from the germline V gene. V was clipped by 0 bases and J by 3 bases; unmatched bases: 3. This CDR3 comprises 15 residues. The chain uses TRBV11-2 and TRBJ2-7; 9 bases match TRBD2. This TCR was sampled from an adult who was a healthcare worker with PCR-confirmed SARS-CoV-2 infection or an uninfected control (not recorded which). Sequenced material: whole blood, taken at baseline. The CDR3 loop is CASSLEASGNYEQYF. CDR3 in DNA: TGTGCCAGCAGCTTAGAGGCTAGCGGGAACTACGAGCAGTACTTC.